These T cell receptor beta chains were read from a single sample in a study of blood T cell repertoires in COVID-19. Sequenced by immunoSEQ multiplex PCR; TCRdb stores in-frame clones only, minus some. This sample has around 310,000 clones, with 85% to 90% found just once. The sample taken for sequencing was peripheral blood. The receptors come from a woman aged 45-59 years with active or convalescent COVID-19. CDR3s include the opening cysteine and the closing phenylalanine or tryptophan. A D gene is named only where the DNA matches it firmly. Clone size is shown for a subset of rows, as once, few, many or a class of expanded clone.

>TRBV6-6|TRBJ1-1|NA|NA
TGTGCCAGCAGATTAACCGGGACATCCACTGAAGCTTTCTTT
CASRLTGTSTEAFF
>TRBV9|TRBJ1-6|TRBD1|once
TGTGCCAGCAGCGCGACAGGGTTGAATTCACCCCTCCACTTT
CASSATGLNSPLHF
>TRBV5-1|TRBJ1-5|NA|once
TGCGCCAGCAGCGCCACAGGGAATGGCAATCAGCCCCAGCATTTT
CASSATGNGNQPQHF
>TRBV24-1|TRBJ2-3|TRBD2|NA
TGTGCCACCAGTGATCCCGGGACTAGCATCCGAGATACGCAGTATTTT
CATSDPGTSIRDTQYF
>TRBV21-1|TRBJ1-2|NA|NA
TGTGCCAGCAGCAAACTTGCCACGGGACAGGAAATACTGTATGGCTACACCTTC
CASSKLATGQEILYGYTF
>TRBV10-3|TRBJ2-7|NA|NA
TGTGCCATCAGTGCGCAACTAGAGCAGTACTTC
CAISAQLEQYF
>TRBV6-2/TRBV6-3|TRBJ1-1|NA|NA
TGTGCCAGCAGTTACTCGAGGTTGTTAGGCACTGAAGCTTTCTTT
CASSYSRLLGTEAFF
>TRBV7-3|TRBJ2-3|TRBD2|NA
TGTGCCAGCAGCTTATTCGGGGGGGATACGCAGTATTTT
CASSLFGGDTQYF
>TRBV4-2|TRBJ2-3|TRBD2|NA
TGTGCCAGCAGCCAAGACTCGACTAGCGGGAGTCGAACAGATACGCAGTATTTT
CASSQDSTSGSRTDTQYF
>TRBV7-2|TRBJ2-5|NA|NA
TGTGCCAGCAGCTTAGGAGCAGGGCGTGGGGAGACCCAGTACTTC
CASSLGAGRGETQYF
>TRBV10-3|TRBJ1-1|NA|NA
TGTGCCATCAGTGAATGGCAGGGGATTCATTACACTGAAGCTTTCTTT
CAISEWQGIHYTEAFF
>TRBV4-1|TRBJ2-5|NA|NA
TGCGCCAGCAGTGCGGGACAGACTGCCAAAGGTGGAGAGACCCAGTACTTC
CASSAGQTAKGGETQYF
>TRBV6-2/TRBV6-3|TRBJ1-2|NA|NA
TGTGCCAGCAGTTACTCGATGTACAGGGTGGGTCGCTACACCTTC
CASSYSMYRVGRYTF
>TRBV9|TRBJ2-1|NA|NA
TGTGCCAGCAGCGTAGATTTAGTGGGCGGGGAGGAGCAGTTCTTC
CASSVDLVGGEEQFF
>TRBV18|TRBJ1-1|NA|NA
TGTGCCAGCTCACCTATTGAGGGCGGTGAAGCTTTCTTT
CASSPIEGGEAFF
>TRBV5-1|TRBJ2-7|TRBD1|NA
TGCGCCAGCAGCTTGTACCCGGACAGGGTTACCTACGAGCAGTACTTC
CASSLYPDRVTYEQYF
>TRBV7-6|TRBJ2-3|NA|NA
TGTGCCAGCAGCTTAGGAGGAGGGGGCACAGATACGCAGTATTTT
CASSLGGGGTDTQYF
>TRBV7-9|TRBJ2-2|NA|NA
TGTGCCAGCAGCCGAACAGGGGGGGAGCTGTTTTTT
CASSRTGGELFF